The 30 T cell receptor beta chains presented below share a single source sample, sequenced in a study of liver allograft versus peripheral blood T cells. Study overall: The authors compared T cell receptor repertoires in transplanted livers with recipients' peripheral blood repertoires.

Using its own MiXCR run on the reads, TCRdb lists one record per CDR3 protein. The sample carries over 10,000 distinct CDR3 sequences, over 15% recorded once. The receptors were gathered from a human patient who had a liver transplant. The T cells may partly be graft donor cells.

This clonotype was detected many times. V usage is TRBV5-4 and J usage is TRBJ2-3; the match to TRBD2 covers 10 bases. V lost 2 bases and J lost 2; bases outside the gene matches: 5. Germline CDR1 reads SGHNT; CDR2 reads YYREEE (reference sequence). This CDR3 has 16 amino acids. The CDR3 is CASSFSGGPVTDTQYF. The CDR3, as DNA: TGTGCCAGCAGCTTTAGCGGGGGGCCAGTCACAGATACGCAGTATTTT.

The rearrangement joins TRBV18 to TRBJ1-4; tentatively, D is TRBD1 (5 bases). V gave up 7 bases and J gave up 8 bases, with 14 bases separating them. Germline V gene data show CDR1 as KGHSH and CDR2 as LQKENI. CDR3 length: 13 amino acids. The CDR3 nucleotides read TGTGCCAGCTTGACAGCTGGAGGGGAAAAACTGTTTTTT. This translates into CASLTAGGEKLFF.

This clonotype was counted between two and nine times. The rearrangement uses TRBV9 and TRBJ1-4; perhaps TRBD1 as D (6 bases). CDR1 SGDLS and CDR2 YYNGEE come from the germline V gene. Trimming pared 4 bases from V and 7 bases from J, leaving 14 bases between. The CDR3 covers 14 residues. CDR3: CASSSGDAGEKLFF. The DNA of the CDR3 is TGTGCCAGCAGCTCAGGGGATGCAGGTGAAAAACTGTTTTTT.

This clonotype was observed a few times. V gene TRBV20-1 combines with J gene TRBJ2-2; a weak D match, TRBD1 (6 bases). Germline lookup yields CDR1 DFQATT and CDR2 SNEGSKA (reference sequence). V lost 3 bases and J lost 0, with 8 bases in between. The CDR3 is made up of 14 amino acids. The CDR3 region is CSARPGANTGELFF. The DNA of the CDR3 is TGCAGTGCTAGGCCAGGGGCGAACACCGGGGAGCTGTTTTTT.

This clonotype was observed a handful of times. This chain connects TRBV11-1 to TRBJ2-2, with D tentatively TRBD1 or TRBD2 (5 bases each). The V and J ends lost 5 bases and 6 bases respectively, with 10 bases between them. Germline CDR1 is SGHAT and CDR2 is FQDESV (reference sequence). The CDR3 has 13 residues. CDR3 protein: CASSPGTSGELFF. The CDR3 DNA reads as TGTGCCAGCAGCCCCGGGACCTCCGGGGAGCTGTTTTTT.

This clonotype was picked up many times. The CDR3: CATGQGGSLFF. The CDR3 DNA follows: TGTGCCACCGGACAGGGGGGGAGCCTGTTTTTT. V is TRBV10-3 and J is TRBJ1-4; 10 bases match TRBD1. Germline loops: CDR1 ENHRY, CDR2 SYGVKD. Unmatched junction bases numbered 7, after V lost 10 bases and J lost 14 bases. This CDR3 has 11 residues.

This clonotype was seen many times. The chain recombines TRBV7-2 with TRBJ1-4; weak D call: TRBD1 (5 bases). The CDR3 consists of 15 residues. Deletions cut 5 bases from V and 8 bases from J, with 18 bases between. Per the germline V gene, CDR1 is SGHTA and CDR2 is FQGNSA. CDR3 sequence (DNA): TGTGCCAGCAGCACCGACGACAGATACCTCGAAAAACTGTTTTTT. Translation: CASSTDDRYLEKLFF.

By sample fraction, this clonotype is medium-sized. The V gene is TRBV28, the J gene TRBJ2-1; 8 positions match TRBD2. The length of the CDR3 is 14 residues. V gave up 7 bases and J gave up 5 bases; unmatched junction bases: 7. Germline CDR1 MDHEN, CDR2 SYDVKM. CDR3 DNA sequence: TGTGCCAGCATGGACGGGGGGGTAGACAATGAGCAGTTCTTC. Protein product: CASMDGGVDNEQFF.

This chain links TRBV11-1 with TRBJ2-1; tentative D call: TRBD2 (5 bases). V was shortened by 3 bases and J by 9 bases, with 18 bases between the two germline ends. The germline gives CDR1 SGHAT, CDR2 FQDESV (reference sequence). CDR3 length: 15 amino acids. The CDR3 sequence: CASSFNSLTAGEQFF. DNA for the CDR3: TGTGCCAGCAGCTTCAATTCTTTGACCGCGGGTGAGCAGTTCTTC. Full variable domain (remainder filled in from reference TRBV11-1 and TRBJ2-1): EAEVAQSPRYKITEKSQAVAFWCDPISGHATLYWYRQILGQGPELLVQFQDESVVDDSQLPKDRFSAERLKGVDSTLKIQPAELGDSAMYLCASSFNSLTAGEQFFGPGTRLTVL.

The rearrangement uses TRBV7-2 and TRBJ2-7, with 8 positions matching TRBD1. The CDR3 runs to 14 residues. The V segment lost 5 bases and the J segment 0 bases; nucleotides outside the gene matches: 3. The V gene's germline CDR1 is SGHTA and CDR2 FQGNSA. CDR3 DNA sequence: TGTGCCAGCAGCCGGGACAGGAGCTCCTACGAGCAGTACTTC. Translation gives CASSRDRSSYEQYF.

This clonotype has just a few counts. The chain employs TRBV7-2 and TRBJ1-5; D uncertain. CDR3 length: 14 residues. Trimming took 1 base from V and 0 from J, leaving 4 bases between them. CDR1 and CDR2 from the germline V gene are SGHTA and FQGNSA. CDR3 sequence: CASSLVGSNQPQHF. The CDR3, as DNA: TGTGCCAGCAGCTTAGTCGGTAGCAATCAGCCCCAGCATTTT. The full variable domain, in which reference TRBV7-2 and TRBJ1-5 provide the parts outside the CDR3, is GAGVSQSPSNKVTEKGKDVELRCDPISGHTALYWYRQSLGQGLEFLIYFQGNSAPDKSGLPSDRFSAERTGGSVSTLTIQRTQQEDSAVYLCASSLVGSNQPQHFGDGTRLSIL.

This clonotype is medium-sized within its sample. V usage is TRBV24-1 and J usage is TRBJ1-3; no clear D. V was shortened by 3 bases and J by 0 bases, with 8 bases between the two germline ends. The germline V gene encodes CDR1 KGHDR and CDR2 SFDVKD. This CDR3 is 15 amino acids long. The CDR3 spells CATSDSRNSGNTIYF. The CDR3 coding sequence is TGTGCCACCAGTGATAGCAGGAACTCTGGAAACACCATATATTTT.

Concerning this clonotype: A much larger clone sits a single nucleotide away, making a read error possible. The genes are TRBV14 and TRBJ2-2; D remains ambiguous. Germline lookup yields CDR1 SGHDN and CDR2 FVKESK. This CDR3 spans 11 amino acids. V was shortened by 3 bases and J by 10 bases, with 6 bases between the two germline ends. This CDR3 is CASSQVEELFF. The CDR3 region has the DNA TGTGCCAGCAGCCAGGTCGAGGAGCTGTTTTTT.

This clonotype was counted between two and nine times. V is TRBV7-2 and J is TRBJ1-5; D ambiguous. CDR3 length equals 18 residues. The V end was cut by 2 bases, the J end by 5 bases, with 22 bases between. Germline CDR1 is SGHTA and CDR2 is FQGNSA. CDR3 residues: CASSLRYPDLSPHQPQHF. In DNA form, the CDR3 reads TGTGCCAGCAGCTTAAGGTACCCGGACCTAAGCCCCCATCAGCCCCAGCATTTT.

This clonotype has only a few counts. V and J are TRBV6-8 and TRBJ1-5; D uncertain. The CDR3 consists of 18 residues. CDR1 MNHGY and CDR2 SAAAGT come from the germline V gene. Trimming took off 6 bases at V and 0 bases at J, with 21 bases between the two ends. The chain's CDR3 is CASSVIKMGRHSNQPQHF. For the CDR3, the DNA is TGTGCCAGCAGCGTAATCAAGATGGGCAGACATAGCAATCAGCCCCAGCATTTT.

Many counts were recorded for this clonotype. This chain uses TRBV13 with TRBJ2-1; 7 nucleotides agree with TRBD1. Germline CDR1 reads PRHDT; CDR2 reads FYEKMQ (reference sequence). The CDR3 is 15 residues long. V lost 4 bases to trimming and J lost 2 bases; unmatched junction nucleotides: 5. CDR3: CASSSRQGPYNEQFF. Here the CDR3 DNA reads TGTGCCAGCAGCTCTCGACAGGGTCCCTACAATGAGCAGTTCTTC.

This clonotype is medium-sized by share. This chain links TRBV27 with TRBJ2-1; D call uncertain. This CDR3 spans 13 amino acids. Germline CDR1 MNHEY, CDR2 SMNVEV (reference sequence). V lost 8 bases and J 0 bases, leaving 8 bases between the germline ends. CDR3 coding DNA: TGTGCCAGCGCCCGTTTCTCCTACAATGAGCAGTTCTTC. Amino acid sequence: CASARFSYNEQFF.

In this sample, this clonotype turned up many times. The J gene is TRBJ1-6, the V gene TRBV9; maybe TRBD1 (5 bases). Germline V gene data show CDR1 as SGDLS and CDR2 as YYNGEE. The CDR3 is 16 amino acids. Trimming removed 0 bases at V and 5 bases at J, with 12 bases between. DNA for the CDR3: TGTGCCAGCAGCGTAGGGGGGACGACGAATAATTCACCCCTCCACTTT. It encodes CASSVGGTTNNSPLHF.

This chain connects TRBV7-3 to TRBJ1-1; D is uncertain. The V gene lost 5 bases and the J gene lost 1 base, with 8 bases spanning the gap. CDR3 length: 13 residues. CDR1 and CDR2 (germline): SGHTA, FQGTGA. The CDR3 bases are TGTGCCAGCAGCCTTGCGGCGAACACTGAAGCTTTCTTT. This encodes CASSLAANTEAFF.

This clonotype was detected a few times. This may be a read error, as it is one base from a much larger clone. The chain links TRBV7-2 to TRBJ1-2; D is unclear. Germline V gene sequence: CDR1 SGHTA, CDR2 FQGNSA. The CDR3 has 15 amino acids. The V end was cut by 5 bases, the J end by 4 bases, with 17 bases between. The CDR3 DNA sequence: TGTGCCAGCAGCAGCACCGGGGTTCCGACCTATGGCTACACCTTC. It translates to CASSSTGVPTYGYTF.

The rearrangement uses TRBV28 and TRBJ1-2; D not certain. From germline, CDR1 is MDHEN and CDR2 SYDVKM. The CDR3 totals 12 residues. V lost 6 bases and J 8 bases, leaving 13 bases between the germline ends. As DNA, the CDR3 is TGTGCCAGCAGAAAAGACCGATGGGGCTACACCTTC. Translated: CASRKDRWGYTF.

This clonotype has only a few counts. This chain uses TRBV12-3 or TRBV12-4 with TRBJ2-7, with 7 nucleotides matching TRBD1. The CDR3 totals 13 residues. Germline trimming cut 9 bases from V and 3 bases from J; bases unmatched to any gene: 8. In DNA, the CDR3 is TGTGCCAGTAAACGGGACAGAAACTACGAGCAGTACTTC. Translated: CASKRDRNYEQYF.

This clonotype has ten or more counts. The V gene is TRBV15, the J gene TRBJ2-1; no clear D. Germline values: CDR1 LNHNV, CDR2 YYDKDF (reference sequence). The CDR3 consists of 17 residues. The V gene lost 8 bases and the J gene lost 2 bases, with 22 bases spanning the gap. DNA of the CDR3: TGTGCCACCGGGATACGCGCTGAGAGATGGACCTACAATGAGCAGTTCTTC. Amino acid sequence: CATGIRAERWTYNEQFF.

The rearrangement joins TRBV20-1 to TRBJ1-5; 8 positions match TRBD1. The CDR3 covers 14 residues. CDR1 and CDR2 from the germline V gene are DFQATT and SNEGSKA (reference sequence). With 3 bases clipped from V and 7 bases from J, the junction kept 8 bases outside the gene matches. The CDR3: CSARRQGAGQPQHF. CDR3 DNA sequence: TGCAGTGCTAGGCGGCAGGGGGCAGGGCAGCCCCAGCATTTT.

This clonotype is termed medium-sized. The rearrangement joins TRBV29-1 to TRBJ1-1; no firm D call. CDR3 length equals 14 residues. Trimming removed 1 base from V and 1 base from J, with 10 bases in between. CDR1 is SQVTM and CDR2 is ANQGSEA in the germline V gene. As DNA, the CDR3 is TGCAGCGTTGAAGGCAGCGCCAGGAACACTGAAGCTTTCTTT. Its protein product is CSVEGSARNTEAFF.

The rearrangement joins TRBV28 to TRBJ1-4, with 7 bases identical to TRBD1. With V trimmed by 4 bases and J by 7 bases, 9 bases remained unmatched. This CDR3 contains 15 residues. The germline CDR1 and CDR2 sequences are MDHEN and SYDVKM. As DNA, the CDR3 is TGTGCCAGCAGTTCTCCGACAGGGCGCAGTGAAAAACTGTTTTTT. Its translation is CASSSPTGRSEKLFF.

This clonotype has at least ten counts. V usage is TRBV6-5 and J usage is TRBJ2-1; D may match TRBD1 or TRBD2 (6 bases each). The CDR3 runs to 14 residues. V was trimmed by 7 bases and J by 7 bases, leaving 17 bases between them. Per the germline V gene, CDR1 is MNHEY and CDR2 is SVGAGI. The CDR3 coding sequence is TGTGCCAGCATCGCAGGGGACTTGAGGAATGAGCAGTTCTTC. It codes for CASIAGDLRNEQFF.

In its sample, this clonotype is medium-sized. The rearrangement links TRBV28 to TRBJ1-6, with D perhaps TRBD1 (5 bases). V was trimmed by 2 bases and J by 6 bases, leaving 8 bases between them. The CDR3 length is 14 residues. Germline V CDR1 and CDR2: MDHEN, SYDVKM. CDR3 DNA sequence: TGTGCCAGCAGTTTAGGTAGGGGTAATTCACCCCTCCACTTT. It specifies CASSLGRGNSPLHF.

This clonotype was detected ten times or more. The CDR3 spells CASRLAGTKTTGELFF. The DNA for the CDR3 is TGTGCCAGCAGGTTAGCCGGGACCAAGACCACCGGGGAGCTGTTTTTT. The chain employs TRBV5-4 and TRBJ2-2; D could derive from TRBD1 or TRBD2 (5 bases each). This CDR3 comprises 16 residues. The germline V gene encodes CDR1 SGHNT and CDR2 YYREEE (reference sequence). The V end was cut by 5 bases, the J end by 4 bases, with 18 bases between. Based on the CDR3 plus reference TRBV5-4 and TRBJ2-2, the full variable domain is ETGVTQSPTHLIKTRGQQVTLRCSSQSGHNTVSWYQQALGQGPQFIFQYYREEENGRGNFPPRFSGLQFPNYSSELNVNALELDDSALYLCASRLAGTKTTGELFFGEGSRLTVL.

The rearrangement links TRBV5-4 to TRBJ2-5; 12 bases agree with TRBD1. Germline V lookup: CDR1 SGHNT, CDR2 YYREEE (reference sequence). With 4 bases clipped from V and 5 bases from J, the junction kept 6 bases outside the gene matches. This CDR3 is 15 amino acids long. CDR3 sequence (DNA): TGTGCCAGCAGCCCCCGGGACAGGGGGCGGGAGACCCAGTACTTC. Protein sequence: CASSPRDRGRETQYF.